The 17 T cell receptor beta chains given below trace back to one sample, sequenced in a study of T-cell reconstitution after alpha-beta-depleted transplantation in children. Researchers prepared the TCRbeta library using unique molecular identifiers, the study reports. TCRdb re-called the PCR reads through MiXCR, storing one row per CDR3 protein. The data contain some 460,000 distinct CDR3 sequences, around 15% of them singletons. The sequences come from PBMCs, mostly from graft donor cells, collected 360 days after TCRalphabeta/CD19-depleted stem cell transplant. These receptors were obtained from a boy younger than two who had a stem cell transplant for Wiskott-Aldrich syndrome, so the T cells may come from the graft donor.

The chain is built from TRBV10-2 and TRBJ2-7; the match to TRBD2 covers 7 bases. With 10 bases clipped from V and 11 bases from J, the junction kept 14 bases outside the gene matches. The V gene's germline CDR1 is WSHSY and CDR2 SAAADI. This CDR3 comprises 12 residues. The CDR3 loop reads CATGRSSGAEYF. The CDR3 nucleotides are TGCGCCACAGGAAGGTCCAGCGGGGCGGAGTACTTC.

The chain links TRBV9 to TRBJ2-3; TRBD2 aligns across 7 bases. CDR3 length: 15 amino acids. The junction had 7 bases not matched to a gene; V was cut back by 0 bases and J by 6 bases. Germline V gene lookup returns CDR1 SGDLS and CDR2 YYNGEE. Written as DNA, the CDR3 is TGTGCCAGCAGCGTAGTCCCTTTTAGCGGGGATACGCAGTATTTT. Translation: CASSVVPFSGDTQYF.

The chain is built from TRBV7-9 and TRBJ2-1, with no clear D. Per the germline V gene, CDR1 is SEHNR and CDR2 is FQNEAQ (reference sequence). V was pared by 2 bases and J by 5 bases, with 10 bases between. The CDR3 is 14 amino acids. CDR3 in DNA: TGTGCCAGCAGCTTATCCTTGGTCCACAATGAGCAGTTCTTC. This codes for CASSLSLVHNEQFF.

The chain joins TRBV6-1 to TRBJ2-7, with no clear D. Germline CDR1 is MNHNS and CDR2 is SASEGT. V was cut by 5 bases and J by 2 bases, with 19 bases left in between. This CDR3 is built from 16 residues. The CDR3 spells CASSMLGPVGPYEQYF. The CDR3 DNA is TGTGCCAGCAGTATGTTAGGTCCTGTGGGTCCCTACGAGCAGTACTTC.

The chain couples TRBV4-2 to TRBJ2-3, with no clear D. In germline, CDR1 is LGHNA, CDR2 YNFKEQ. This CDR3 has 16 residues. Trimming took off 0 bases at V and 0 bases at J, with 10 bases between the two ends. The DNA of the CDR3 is TGTGCCAGCAGCCAAGAAACGGACCTAAGCACAGATACGCAGTATTTT. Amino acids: CASSQETDLSTDTQYF.

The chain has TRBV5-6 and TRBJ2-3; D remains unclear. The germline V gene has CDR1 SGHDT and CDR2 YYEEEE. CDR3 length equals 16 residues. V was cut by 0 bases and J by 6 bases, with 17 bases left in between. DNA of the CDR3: TGTGCCAGCAGCTTGGCGCTGGGTCCCCCACAGGATACGCAGTATTTT. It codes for CASSLALGPPQDTQYF.

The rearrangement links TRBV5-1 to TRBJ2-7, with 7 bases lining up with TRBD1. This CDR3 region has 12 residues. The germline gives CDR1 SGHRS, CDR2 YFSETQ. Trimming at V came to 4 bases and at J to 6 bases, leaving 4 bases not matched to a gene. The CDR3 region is CASSKTGSEQYF. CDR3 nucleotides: TGCGCCAGCAGCAAGACAGGGAGCGAGCAGTACTTC.

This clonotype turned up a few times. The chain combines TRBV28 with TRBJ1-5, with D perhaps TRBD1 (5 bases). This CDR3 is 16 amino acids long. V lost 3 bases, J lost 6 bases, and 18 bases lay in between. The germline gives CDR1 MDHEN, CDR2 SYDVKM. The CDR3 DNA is TGTGCCAGCAGTTTGGCCCCCGACAGTCTGGGTCAGCCCCAGCATTTT. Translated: CASSLAPDSLGQPQHF.

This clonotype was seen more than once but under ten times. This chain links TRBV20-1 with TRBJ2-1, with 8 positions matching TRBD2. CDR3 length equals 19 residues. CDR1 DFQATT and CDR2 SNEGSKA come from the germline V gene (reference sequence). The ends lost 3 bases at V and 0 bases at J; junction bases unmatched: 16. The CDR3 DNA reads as TGCAGTGCTAGCTCTCCCGGACTAGCCTATTACCGCTCCTACAATGAGCAGTTCTTC. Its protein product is CSASSPGLAYYRSYNEQFF.

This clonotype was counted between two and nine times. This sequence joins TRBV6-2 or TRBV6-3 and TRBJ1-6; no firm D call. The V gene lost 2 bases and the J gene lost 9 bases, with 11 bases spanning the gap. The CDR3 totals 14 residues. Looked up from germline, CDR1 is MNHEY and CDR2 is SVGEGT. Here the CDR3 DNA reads TGTGCCAGCAGTTACGCGGGTAGCAGTTCACCCCTCCACTTT. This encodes CASSYAGSSSPLHF.

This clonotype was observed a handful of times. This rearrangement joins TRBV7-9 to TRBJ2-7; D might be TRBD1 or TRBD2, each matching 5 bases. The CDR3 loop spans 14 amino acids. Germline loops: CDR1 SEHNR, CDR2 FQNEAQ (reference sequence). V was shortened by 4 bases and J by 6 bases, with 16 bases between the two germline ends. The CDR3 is CASSYGGAAGEQYF. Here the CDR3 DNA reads TGTGCCAGCAGCTATGGGGGAGCGGCGGGCGAGCAGTACTTC.

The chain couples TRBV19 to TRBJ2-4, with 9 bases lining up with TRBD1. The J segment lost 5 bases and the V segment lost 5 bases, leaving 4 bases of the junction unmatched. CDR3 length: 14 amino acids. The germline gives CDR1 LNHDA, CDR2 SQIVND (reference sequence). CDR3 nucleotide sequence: TGTGCCAGTAGTGCCGACAGGGGGGAAAACATTCAGTACTTC. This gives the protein CASSADRGENIQYF.

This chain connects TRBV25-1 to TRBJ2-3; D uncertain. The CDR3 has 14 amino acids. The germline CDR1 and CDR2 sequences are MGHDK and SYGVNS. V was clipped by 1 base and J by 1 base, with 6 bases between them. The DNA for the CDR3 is TGTGCCAGCAGTGAATTTGCCCGCACAGATACGCAGTATTTT. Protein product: CASSEFARTDTQYF.

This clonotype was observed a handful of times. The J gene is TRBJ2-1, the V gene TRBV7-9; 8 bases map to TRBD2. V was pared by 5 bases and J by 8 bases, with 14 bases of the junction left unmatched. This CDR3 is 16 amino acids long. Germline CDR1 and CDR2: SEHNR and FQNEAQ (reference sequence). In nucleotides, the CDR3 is TGTGCCAGCAGCCTTCCCAGCGGGAGTGAGGTTGATGAGCAGTTCTTC. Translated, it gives CASSLPSGSEVDEQFF. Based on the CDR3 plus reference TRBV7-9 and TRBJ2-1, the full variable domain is DTGVSQNPRHKITKRGQNVTFRCDPISEHNRLYWYRQTLGQGPEFLTYFQNEAQLEKSRLLSDRFSAERPKGSFSTLEIQRTEQGDSAMYLCASSLPSGSEVDEQFFGPGTRLTVL.

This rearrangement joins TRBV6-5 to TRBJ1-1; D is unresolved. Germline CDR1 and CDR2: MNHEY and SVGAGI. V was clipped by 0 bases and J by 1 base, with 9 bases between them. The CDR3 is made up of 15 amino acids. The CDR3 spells CASSYSGIPNTEAFF. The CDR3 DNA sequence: TGTGCCAGCAGTTACTCCGGTATACCGAACACTGAAGCTTTCTTT.

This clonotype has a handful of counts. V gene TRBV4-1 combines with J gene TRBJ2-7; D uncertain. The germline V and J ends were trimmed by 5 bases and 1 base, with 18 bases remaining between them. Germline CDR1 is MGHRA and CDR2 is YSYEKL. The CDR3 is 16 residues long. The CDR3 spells CASSEGWWGTSYEQYF. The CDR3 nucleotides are TGCGCCAGCAGCGAAGGATGGTGGGGTACGTCCTACGAGCAGTACTTC.

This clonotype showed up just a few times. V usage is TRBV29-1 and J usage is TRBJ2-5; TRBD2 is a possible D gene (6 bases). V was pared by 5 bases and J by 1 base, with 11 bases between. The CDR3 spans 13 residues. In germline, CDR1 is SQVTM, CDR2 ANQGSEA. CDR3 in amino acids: CSVKRAVQETQYF. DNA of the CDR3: TGCAGCGTTAAGCGGGCGGTCCAAGAGACCCAGTACTTC. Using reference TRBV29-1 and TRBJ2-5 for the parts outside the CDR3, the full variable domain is SAVISQKPSRDICQRGTSLTIQCQVDSQVTMMFWYRQQPGQSLTLIATANQGSEATYESGFVIDKFPISRPNLTFSTLTVSNMSPEDSSIYLCSVKRAVQETQYFGPGTRLLVL.